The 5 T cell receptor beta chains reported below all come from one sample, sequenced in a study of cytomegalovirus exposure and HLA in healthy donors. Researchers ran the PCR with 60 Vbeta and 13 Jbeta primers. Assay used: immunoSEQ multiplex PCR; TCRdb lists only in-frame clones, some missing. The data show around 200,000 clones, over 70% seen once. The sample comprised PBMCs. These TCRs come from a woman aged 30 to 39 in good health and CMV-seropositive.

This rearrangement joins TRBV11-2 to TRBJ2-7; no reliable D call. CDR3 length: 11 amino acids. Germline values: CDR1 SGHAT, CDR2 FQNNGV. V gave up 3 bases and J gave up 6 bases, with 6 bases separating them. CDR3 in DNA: TGTGCCAGCAGCTTTTTACTCGAGCAGTACTTC. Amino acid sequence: CASSFLLEQYF.

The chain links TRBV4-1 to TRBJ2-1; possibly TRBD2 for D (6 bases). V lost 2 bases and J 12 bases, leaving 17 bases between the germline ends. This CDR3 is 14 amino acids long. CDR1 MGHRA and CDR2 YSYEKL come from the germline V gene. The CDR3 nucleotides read TGCGCCAGCAGCCAAACGGGACTCCGGGCGGCGCAGTTCTTC. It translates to CASSQTGLRAAQFF.

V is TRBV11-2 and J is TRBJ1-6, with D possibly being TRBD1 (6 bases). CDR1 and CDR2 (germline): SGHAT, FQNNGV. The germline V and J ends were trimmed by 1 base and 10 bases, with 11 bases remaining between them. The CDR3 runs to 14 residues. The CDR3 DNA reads TGTGCCAGCAGCTTAGCTGCAGGGGAATCACCCCTCCACTTT. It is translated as CASSLAAGESPLHF.

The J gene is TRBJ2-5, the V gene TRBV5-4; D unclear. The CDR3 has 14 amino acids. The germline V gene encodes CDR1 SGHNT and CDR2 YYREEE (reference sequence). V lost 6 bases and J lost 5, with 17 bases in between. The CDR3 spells CASNAKDGAETQYF. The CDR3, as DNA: TGTGCCAGCAACGCGAAAGATGGAGCCGAGACCCAGTACTTC.

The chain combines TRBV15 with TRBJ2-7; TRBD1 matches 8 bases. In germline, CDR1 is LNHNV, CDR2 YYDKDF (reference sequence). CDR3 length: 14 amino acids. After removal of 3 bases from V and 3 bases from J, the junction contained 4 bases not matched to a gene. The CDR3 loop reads CATSSRDRNYEQYF. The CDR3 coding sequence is TGTGCCACCAGCAGCCGGGACAGGAACTACGAGCAGTACTTC.